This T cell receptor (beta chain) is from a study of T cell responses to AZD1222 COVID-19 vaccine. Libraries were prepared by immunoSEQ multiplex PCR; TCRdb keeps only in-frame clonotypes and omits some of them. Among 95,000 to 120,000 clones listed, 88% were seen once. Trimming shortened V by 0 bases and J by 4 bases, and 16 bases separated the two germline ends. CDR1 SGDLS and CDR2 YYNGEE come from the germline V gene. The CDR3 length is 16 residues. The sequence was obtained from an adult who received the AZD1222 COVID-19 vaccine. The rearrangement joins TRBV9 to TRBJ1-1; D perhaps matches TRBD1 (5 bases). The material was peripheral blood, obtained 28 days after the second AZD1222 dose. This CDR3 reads CASSVAPVRGSTEAFF. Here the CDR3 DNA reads TGTGCCAGCAGCGTAGCCCCCGTTCGGGGGAGCACTGAAGCTTTCTTT.